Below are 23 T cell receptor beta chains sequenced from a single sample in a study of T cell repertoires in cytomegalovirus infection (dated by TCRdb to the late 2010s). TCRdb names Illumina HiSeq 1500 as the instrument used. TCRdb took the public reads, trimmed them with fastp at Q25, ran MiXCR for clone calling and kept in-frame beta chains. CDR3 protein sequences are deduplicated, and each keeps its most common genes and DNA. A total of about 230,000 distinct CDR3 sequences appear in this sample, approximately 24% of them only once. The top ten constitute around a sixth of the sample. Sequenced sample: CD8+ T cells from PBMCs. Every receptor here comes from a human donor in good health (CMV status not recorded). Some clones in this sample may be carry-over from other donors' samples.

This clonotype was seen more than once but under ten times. The CDR3: CSASSGTEGWETQYF. CDR3 in DNA: TGCAGTGCTAGTTCCGGGACCGAGGGATGGGAGACCCAGTACTTC. The chain carries TRBV20-1 and TRBJ2-5; D possibly uses TRBD1 or TRBD2 (5 bases each). Trimming shortened V by 3 bases and J by 5 bases, and 19 bases separated the two germline ends. The CDR3 length is 15 residues. Germline V CDR1 and CDR2: DFQATT, SNEGSKA (reference sequence).

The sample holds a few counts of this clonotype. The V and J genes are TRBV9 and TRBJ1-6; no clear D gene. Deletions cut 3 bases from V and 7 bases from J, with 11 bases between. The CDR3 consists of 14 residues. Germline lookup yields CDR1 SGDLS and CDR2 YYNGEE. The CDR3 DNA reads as TGTGCCAGCAGCGCTATCAGCCCAAATTCACCCCTCCACTTT. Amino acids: CASSAISPNSPLHF.

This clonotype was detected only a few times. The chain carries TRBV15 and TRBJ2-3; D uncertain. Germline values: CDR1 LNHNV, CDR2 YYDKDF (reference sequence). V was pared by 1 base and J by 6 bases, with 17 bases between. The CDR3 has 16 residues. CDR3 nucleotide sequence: TGTGCCACCAGCAGAGCGCCCGGTGTGTTGGCGGATACGCAGTATTTT. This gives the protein CATSRAPGVLADTQYF.

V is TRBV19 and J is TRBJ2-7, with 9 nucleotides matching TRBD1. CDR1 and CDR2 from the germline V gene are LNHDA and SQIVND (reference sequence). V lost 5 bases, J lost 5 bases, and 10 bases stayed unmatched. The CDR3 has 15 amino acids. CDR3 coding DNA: TGTGCCAGTAGTGCGATACCGGGACAGGGTGACGAGCAGTACTTC. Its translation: CASSAIPGQGDEQYF.

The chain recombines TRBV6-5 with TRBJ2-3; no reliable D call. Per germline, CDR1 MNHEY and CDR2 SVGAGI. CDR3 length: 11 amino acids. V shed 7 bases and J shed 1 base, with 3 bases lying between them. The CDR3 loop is CASTGTDTQYF. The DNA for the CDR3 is TGTGCCAGCACCGGCACAGATACGCAGTATTTT.

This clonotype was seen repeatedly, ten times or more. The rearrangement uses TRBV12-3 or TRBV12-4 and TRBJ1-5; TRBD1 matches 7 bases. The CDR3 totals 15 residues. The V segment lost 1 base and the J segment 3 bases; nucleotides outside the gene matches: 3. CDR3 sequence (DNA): TGTGCCAGCAGTTTAGGGGGACAGTACAATCAGCCCCAGCATTTT. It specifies CASSLGGQYNQPQHF.

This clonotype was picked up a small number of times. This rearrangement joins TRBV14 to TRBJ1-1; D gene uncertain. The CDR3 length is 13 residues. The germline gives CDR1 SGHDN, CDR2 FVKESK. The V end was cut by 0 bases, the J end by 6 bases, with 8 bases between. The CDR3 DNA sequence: TGTGCCAGCAGCCAAGATCAGAGGGCTGAAGCTTTCTTT. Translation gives CASSQDQRAEAFF.

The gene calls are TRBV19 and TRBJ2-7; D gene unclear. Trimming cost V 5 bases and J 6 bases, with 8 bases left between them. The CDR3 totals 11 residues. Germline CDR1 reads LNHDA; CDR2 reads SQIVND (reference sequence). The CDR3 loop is CASSGSSEQYF. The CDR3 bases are TGTGCCAGTAGTGGGTCTTCCGAGCAGTACTTC.

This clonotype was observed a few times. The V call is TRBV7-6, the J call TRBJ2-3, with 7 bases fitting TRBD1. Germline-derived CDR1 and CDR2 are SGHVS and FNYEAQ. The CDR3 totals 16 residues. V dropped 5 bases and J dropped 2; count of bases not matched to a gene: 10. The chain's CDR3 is CASSHLTGSTTDTQYF. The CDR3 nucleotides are TGTGCCAGCAGCCATCTGACAGGGTCGACCACAGATACGCAGTATTTT.

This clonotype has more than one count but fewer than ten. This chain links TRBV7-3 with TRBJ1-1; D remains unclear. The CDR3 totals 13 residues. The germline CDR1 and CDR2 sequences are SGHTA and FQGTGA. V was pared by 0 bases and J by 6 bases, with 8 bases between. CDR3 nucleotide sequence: TGTGCCAGCAGCTTAACAGATAGGTCTGAAGCTTTCTTT. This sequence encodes CASSLTDRSEAFF.

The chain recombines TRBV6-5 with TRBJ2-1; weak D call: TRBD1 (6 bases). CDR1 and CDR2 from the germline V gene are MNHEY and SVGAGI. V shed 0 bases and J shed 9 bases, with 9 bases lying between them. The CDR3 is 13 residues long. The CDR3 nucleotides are TGTGCCAGCAGTTACTCAGGGGGTGGTGAGCAGTTCTTC. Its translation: CASSYSGGGEQFF.

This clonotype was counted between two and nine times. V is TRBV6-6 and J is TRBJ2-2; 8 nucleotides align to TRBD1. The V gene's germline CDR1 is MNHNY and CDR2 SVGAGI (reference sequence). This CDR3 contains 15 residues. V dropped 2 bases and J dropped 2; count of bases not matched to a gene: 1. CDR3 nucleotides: TGTGCCAGCAGTTACGGACAGGGCAACACCGGGGAGCTGTTTTTT. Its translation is CASSYGQGNTGELFF.

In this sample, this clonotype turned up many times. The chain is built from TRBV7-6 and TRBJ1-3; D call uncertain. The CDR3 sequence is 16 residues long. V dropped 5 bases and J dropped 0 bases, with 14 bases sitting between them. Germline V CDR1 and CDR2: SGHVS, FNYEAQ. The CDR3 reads CASSPLLPYSGNTIYF. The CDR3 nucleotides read TGTGCCAGCAGCCCCCTTCTTCCGTACTCTGGAAACACCATATATTTT. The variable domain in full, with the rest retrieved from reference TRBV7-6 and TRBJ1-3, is GAGVSQSPRYKVTKRGQDVALRCDPISGHVSLYWYRQALGQGPEFLTYFNYEAQQDKSGLPNDRFSAERPEGSISTLTIQRTEQRDSAMYRCASSPLLPYSGNTIYFGEGSWLTVV.

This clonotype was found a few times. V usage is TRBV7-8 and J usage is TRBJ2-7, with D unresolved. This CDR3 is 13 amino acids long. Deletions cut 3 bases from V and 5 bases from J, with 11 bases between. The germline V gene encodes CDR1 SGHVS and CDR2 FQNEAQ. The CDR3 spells CASSFDGFHEQYF. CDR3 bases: TGTGCCAGCAGCTTTGACGGTTTCCACGAGCAGTACTTC.

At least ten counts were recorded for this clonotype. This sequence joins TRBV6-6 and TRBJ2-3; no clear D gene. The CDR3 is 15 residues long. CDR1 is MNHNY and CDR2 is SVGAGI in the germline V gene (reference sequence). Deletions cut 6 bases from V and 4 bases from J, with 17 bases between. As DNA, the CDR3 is TGTGCCAGCAGCTCCGACCCCCAAAGCGCAGATACGCAGTATTTT. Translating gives CASSSDPQSADTQYF.

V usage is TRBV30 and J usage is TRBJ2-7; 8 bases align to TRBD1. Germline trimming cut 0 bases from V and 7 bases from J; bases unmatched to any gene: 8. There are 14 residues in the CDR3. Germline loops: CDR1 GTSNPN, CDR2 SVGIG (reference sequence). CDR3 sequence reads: CAWSVLGQGREQYF. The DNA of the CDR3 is TGTGCCTGGAGTGTACTTGGACAGGGAAGAGAGCAGTACTTC.

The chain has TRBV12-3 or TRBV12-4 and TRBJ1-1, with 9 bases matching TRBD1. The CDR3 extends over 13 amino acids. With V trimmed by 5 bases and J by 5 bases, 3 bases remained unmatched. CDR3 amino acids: CASSDDRGTEAFF. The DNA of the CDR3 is TGTGCCAGCAGTGATGACAGGGGGACTGAAGCTTTCTTT.

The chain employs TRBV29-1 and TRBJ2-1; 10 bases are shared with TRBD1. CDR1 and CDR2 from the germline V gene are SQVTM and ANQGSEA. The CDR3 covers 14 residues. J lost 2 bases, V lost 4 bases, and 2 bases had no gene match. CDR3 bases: TGCAGCGTTGGTGGACAGGGGGCCTACAATGAGCAGTTCTTC. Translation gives CSVGGQGAYNEQFF.

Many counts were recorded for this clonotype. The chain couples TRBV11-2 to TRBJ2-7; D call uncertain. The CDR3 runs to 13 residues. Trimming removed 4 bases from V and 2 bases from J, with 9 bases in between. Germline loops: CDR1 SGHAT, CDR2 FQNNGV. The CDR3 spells CASSYRSTYEQYF. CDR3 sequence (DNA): TGTGCCAGCAGCTACCGGAGCACCTACGAGCAGTACTTC.

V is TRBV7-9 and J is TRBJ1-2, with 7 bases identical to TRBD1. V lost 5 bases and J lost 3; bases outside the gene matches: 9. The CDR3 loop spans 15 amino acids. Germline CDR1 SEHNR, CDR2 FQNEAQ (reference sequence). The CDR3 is CASSHRQGGDYGYTF. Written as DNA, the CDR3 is TGTGCCAGCAGCCACAGACAGGGAGGCGACTATGGCTACACCTTC.

This CDR3 is CASSSGVGLNEQFF. CDR3 sequence (DNA): TGTGCCAGCAGCAGCGGGGTGGGACTCAATGAGCAGTTCTTC. This chain joins TRBV2 and TRBJ2-1; TRBD2 matches at 7 bases. The CDR3 sequence is 14 residues long. Trimming at V came to 6 bases and at J to 6 bases, leaving 8 bases not matched to a gene. Germline CDR1 reads SNHLY; CDR2 reads FYNNEI.

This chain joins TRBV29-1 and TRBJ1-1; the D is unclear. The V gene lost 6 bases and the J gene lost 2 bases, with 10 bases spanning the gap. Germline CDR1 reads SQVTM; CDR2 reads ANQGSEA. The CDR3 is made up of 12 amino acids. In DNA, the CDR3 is TGCAGCGTGTGGACGCAAAACACTGAAGCTTTCTTT. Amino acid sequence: CSVWTQNTEAFF.

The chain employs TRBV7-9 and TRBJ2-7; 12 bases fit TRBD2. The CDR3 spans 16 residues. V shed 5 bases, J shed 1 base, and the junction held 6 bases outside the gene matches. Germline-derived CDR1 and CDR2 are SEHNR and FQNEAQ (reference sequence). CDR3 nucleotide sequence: TGTGCCAGCAGCGAGACTAGCGGGGGCCGTTCCTACGAGCAGTACTTC. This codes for CASSETSGGRSYEQYF.